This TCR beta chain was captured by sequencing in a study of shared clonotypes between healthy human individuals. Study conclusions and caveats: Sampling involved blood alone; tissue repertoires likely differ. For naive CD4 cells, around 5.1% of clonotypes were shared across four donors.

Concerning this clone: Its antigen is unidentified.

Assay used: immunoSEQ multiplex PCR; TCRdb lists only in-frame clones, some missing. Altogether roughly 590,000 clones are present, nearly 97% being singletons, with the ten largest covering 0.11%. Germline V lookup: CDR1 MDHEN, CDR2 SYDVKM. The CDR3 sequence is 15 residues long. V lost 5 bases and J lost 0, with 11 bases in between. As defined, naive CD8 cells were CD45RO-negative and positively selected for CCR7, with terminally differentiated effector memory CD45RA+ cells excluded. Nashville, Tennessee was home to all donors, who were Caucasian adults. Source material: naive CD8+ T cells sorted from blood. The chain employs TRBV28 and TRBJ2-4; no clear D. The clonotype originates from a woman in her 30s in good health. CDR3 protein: CASSPTPLAKNIQYF. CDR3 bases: TGTGCCAGCAGTCCGACCCCGCTAGCCAAAAACATTCAGTACTTC. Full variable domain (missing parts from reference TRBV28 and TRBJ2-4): DVKVTQSSRYLVKRTGEKVFLECVQDMDHENMFWYRQDPGLGLRLIYFSYDVKMKEKGDIPEGYSVSREKKERFSLILESASTNQTSMYLCASSPTPLAKNIQYFGAGTRLSVL.